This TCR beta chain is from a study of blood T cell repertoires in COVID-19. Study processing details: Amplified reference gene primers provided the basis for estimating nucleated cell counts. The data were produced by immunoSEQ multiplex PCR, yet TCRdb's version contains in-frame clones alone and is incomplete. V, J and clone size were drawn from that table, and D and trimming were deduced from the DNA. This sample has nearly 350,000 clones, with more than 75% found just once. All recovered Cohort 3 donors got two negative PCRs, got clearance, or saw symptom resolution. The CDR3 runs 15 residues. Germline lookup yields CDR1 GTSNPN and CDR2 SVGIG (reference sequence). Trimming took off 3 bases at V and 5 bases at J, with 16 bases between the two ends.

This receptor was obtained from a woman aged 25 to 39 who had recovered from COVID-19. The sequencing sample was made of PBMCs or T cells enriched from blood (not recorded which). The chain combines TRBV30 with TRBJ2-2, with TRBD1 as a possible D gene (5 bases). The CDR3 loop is CAWSPGNLVTGELFF. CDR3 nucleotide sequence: TGTGCCTGGAGCCCAGGGAATTTGGTGACCGGGGAGCTGTTTTTT.